This T cell receptor beta chain stems from a study of memory CD4+ T cells and cytomegalovirus serostatus (dated by TCRdb to between 2018 and 2021). Describing the broader study: A total of about 35 healthy Belgian adults, of whom 9 were CMV seropositive and about 25 were CMV seronegative, were included in the cohort. To replicate a published TCR-based CMV serostatus classifier, the researchers sequenced the CD4+ memory TCRbeta repertoires of a Belgian cohort whose cytomegalovirus serostatus was known. The paper's findings and limits, for the study overall: The results were interpreted as suggesting that the CMV-associated TCR signature is largely present in the CD4+ memory repertoire. For CMV serostatus prediction, a median bootstrapped AUC of about 0.95 was reached with the original framework, and a median bootstrapped AUC of approximately 0.92 was reached with a US-trained random forest. Only CD4+CD45RO+ memory cells were sequenced, in contrast to the original study, which included naive and memory CD4+ and CD8+ populations. On the Belgian cohort, the classifier based on the original framework reached a median bootstrapped AUC of roughly 0.96, with a 95% CI of 0.76-1.00. Of under 200 previously reported CMV-associated TCRbeta sequences, around 70 appeared in the CD4+ memory repertoires, each in one to five individuals.

Single viable CD3+CD4+CD8-CD45RO+ cells were sorted as memory CD4+ T cells on a FACSAria II. CMV serostatus was assessed using a Roche Elecsys assay, by which serum IgG against CMV pp150, pp28, p38 and p52 was detected. After thawing, total CD4+ T cells were enriched by positive selection with CD4 magnetic microbeads. The samples came from a separate study whose specific focus was interrogating the CD4+ T cell memory repertoire. Peripheral blood mononuclear cells were isolated and cryopreserved according to standard operating procedures, and serum was kept at -80 degrees C. The staining used CD3-PerCP (BW264/56), CD4-APC (RPA-T4), CD45RO-PE (UCHT1) and CD8-Pacific Orange (3B5) antibodies, and Sytox blue was used to exclude non-viable cells. The junction carries 12 bases between V and J, which are trimmed by 6 bases and 7 bases respectively. According to the germline V gene (reference sequence), CDR1 reads DFQATT and CDR2 reads SNEGSKA. The CDR3 spans 11 residues, from the cysteine through the phenylalanine. Kept here is only the CDR3 DNA, which spans 33 bases and is read in frame from base 1.

This clone turned up a few times. Its antigen target is currently unknown. The sample holds no much larger clone one base away, and base qualities are not on file. Genomic DNA was extracted from sorted cells with the Quick-DNA Microprep Kit. TCRbeta DNA was amplified with the immunoSEQ hsTCRbeta kit following the manufacturer's protocol. An Illumina MiSeq instrument was used to sequence the TCRbeta libraries. As for how the authors treated the data: After out-of-frame sequences were removed, 2,204,828 distinct TCRbeta sequences remained, averaging about 67,000 per individual. Two values were used to score each individual: the count of roughly 150 previously reported CMV-associated TCRbeta sequences and the total count of productive distinct TCRbeta sequences. A beta-binomial model was reimplemented in Python, and scikit-learn random forests with default parameters were trained on US cohort data. Classifier performance on the Belgian cohort was summarized as median AUC with percentile confidence intervals over 10,000 bootstrap iterations. TCRdb obtained this table from immuneACCESS and retained in-frame rearrangements with V and J assigned. These tables miss some clones; where compared with another copy, unresolved V genes account for less than half of the shortfall, and the remainder is unexplained. V and J calls plus clone size are reproduced from that table; the DNA served to infer D and trimming. This sample has about 96,000 clones in its table, and 80% of those were observed once. The ten largest clonotypes hold around 3.6% of the sample.

The chain links TRBV20-1 with TRBJ1-1, with no reliable assignment of the D segment. Specimen: memory CD4+ T cells from blood. The sequence was collected from an adult in good health and CMV-seropositive. Here is the DNA: TGCAGTGCCCCCCAAACCGATGAAGCTTTCTTT. It translates to CSAPQTDEAFF.